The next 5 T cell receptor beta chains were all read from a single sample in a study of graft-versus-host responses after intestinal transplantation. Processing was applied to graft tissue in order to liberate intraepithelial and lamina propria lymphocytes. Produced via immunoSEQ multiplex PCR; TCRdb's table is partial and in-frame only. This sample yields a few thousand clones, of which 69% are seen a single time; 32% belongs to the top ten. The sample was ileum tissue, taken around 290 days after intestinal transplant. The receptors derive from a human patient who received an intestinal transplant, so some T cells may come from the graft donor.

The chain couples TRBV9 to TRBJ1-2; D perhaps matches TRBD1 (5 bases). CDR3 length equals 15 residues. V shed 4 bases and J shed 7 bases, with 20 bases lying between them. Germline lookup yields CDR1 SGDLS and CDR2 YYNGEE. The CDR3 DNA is TGTGCCAGCAGCCCCCGGGACCAAACTACCCTTGGCTACACCTTC. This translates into CASSPRDQTTLGYTF.

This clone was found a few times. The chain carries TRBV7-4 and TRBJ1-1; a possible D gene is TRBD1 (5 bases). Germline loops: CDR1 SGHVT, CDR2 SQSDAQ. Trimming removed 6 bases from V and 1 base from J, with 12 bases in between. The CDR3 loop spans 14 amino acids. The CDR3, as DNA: TGTGCCAGCAGTCGCGGGACGGCGAACACTGAAGCTTTCTTT. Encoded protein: CASSRGTANTEAFF.

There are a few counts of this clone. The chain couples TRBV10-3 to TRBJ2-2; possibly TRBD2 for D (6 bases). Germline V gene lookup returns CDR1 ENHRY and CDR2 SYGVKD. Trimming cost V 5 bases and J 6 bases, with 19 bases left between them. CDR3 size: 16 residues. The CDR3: CAISTIGGNLAGELFF. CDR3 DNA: TGTGCCATCAGTACTATTGGCGGGAATCTGGCCGGGGAGCTGTTTTTT.

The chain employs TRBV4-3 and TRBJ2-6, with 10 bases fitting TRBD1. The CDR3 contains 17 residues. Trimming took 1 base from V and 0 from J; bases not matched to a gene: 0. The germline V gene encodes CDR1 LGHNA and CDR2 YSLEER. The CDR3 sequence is CASSQGTGGSGANVLTF. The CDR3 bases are TGCGCCAGCAGCCAAGGGACAGGGGGCTCTGGGGCCAACGTCCTGACTTTC.

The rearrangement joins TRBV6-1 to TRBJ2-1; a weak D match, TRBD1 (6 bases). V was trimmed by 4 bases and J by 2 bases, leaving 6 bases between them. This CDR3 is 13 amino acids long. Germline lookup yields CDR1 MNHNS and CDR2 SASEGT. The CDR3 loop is CASSGQAYNEQFF. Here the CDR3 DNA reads TGTGCCAGCAGTGGACAGGCCTACAATGAGCAGTTCTTC.